The 5 T cell receptor beta chains below all came from one sample that was sequenced in a study of blood T cell repertoires in COVID-19. The method was immunoSEQ multiplex PCR; TCRdb's version includes in-frame clones alone and lacks a portion of them. The sample holds some 120,000 clones, nearly 90% seen once. Sequenced sample: peripheral blood. Every receptor here comes from a woman older than 75 with acute or convalescent COVID-19.

In DNA, the CDR3 is TGCGCCAGCAGCCAAGATTGGAGGGGAGACACTGAAGCTTTCTTT. Translated, it gives CASSQDWRGDTEAFF. The rearrangement uses TRBV4-1 and TRBJ1-1, with TRBD1 as a possible D gene (5 bases). V was pared by 0 bases and J by 3 bases, with 11 bases between. This CDR3 spans 15 amino acids. CDR1 and CDR2 (germline): MGHRA, YSYEKL.

The chain carries TRBV10-3 and TRBJ2-2, with 8 nucleotides matching TRBD2. The V and J ends lost 5 bases and 4 bases, in that order; junction bases with no gene match: 3. The CDR3 totals 14 residues. The germline gives CDR1 ENHRY, CDR2 SYGVKD. Here the CDR3 DNA reads TGTGCCATCAGTCCTGGACTAGCCACCGGGGAGCTGTTTTTT. This translates into CAISPGLATGELFF.

The rearrangement links TRBV5-1 to TRBJ2-3; D is possibly TRBD1 (7 bases). The CDR3 spans 15 residues. Trimming left V 4 bases short and J 4 bases short, with 16 bases between. Germline CDR1 reads SGHRS; CDR2 reads YFSETQ. CDR3 in amino acids: CASSPQGGPADTQYF. The CDR3, as DNA: TGCGCCAGCAGCCCTCAGGGGGGACCAGCAGATACGCAGTATTTT.

The rearrangement uses TRBV3-1 (or the pseudogene TRBV3-2) and TRBJ2-7; 8 positions agree with TRBD2. CDR3 length equals 14 residues. Germline-derived CDR1 and CDR2 are LGHDT and YNNKEL (reference sequence). V was clipped by 4 bases and J by 3 bases; unmatched bases: 5. As DNA, the CDR3 is TGTGCCAGCAGCCTTGCCGGGACTAGCTACGAGCAGTACTTC. The encoded protein is CASSLAGTSYEQYF.

This chain uses TRBV7-2 with TRBJ1-2; the D is unclear. Germline CDR1 reads SGHTA; CDR2 reads FQGNSA. V was clipped by 1 base and J by 1 base, with 4 bases between them. This CDR3 has 13 amino acids. CDR3 in amino acids: CASSLGYNYGYTF. CDR3 bases: TGTGCCAGCAGCTTAGGCTATAACTATGGCTACACCTTC.